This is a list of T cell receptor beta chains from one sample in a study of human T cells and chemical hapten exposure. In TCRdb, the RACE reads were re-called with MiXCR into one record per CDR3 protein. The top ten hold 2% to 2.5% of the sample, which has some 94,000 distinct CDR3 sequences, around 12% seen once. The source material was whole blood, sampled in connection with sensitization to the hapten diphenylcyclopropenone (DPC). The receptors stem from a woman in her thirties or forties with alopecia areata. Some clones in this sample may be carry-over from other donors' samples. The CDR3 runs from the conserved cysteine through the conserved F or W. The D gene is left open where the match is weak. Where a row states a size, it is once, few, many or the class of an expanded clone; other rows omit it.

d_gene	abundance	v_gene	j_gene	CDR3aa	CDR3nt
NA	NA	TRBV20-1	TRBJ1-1	CSANQGYTEAFF	TGCAGTGCTAACCAGGGATACACTGAAGCTTTCTTT
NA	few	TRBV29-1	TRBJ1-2	CSVWGGYGYTF	TGCAGCGTTTGGGGGGGCTATGGCTACACCTTC
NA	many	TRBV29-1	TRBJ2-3	CSVSPGITQYF	TGCAGCGTTTCCCCAGGGATTACGCAGTATTTT
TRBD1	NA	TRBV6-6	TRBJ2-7	CASSHTGTGRSSYEQYF	TGTGCCAGCAGTCATACCGGGACAGGGAGGTCCTCCTACGAGCAGTACTTC
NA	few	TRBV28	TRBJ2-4	CASSAGSSGTVNIQYF	TGTGCCAGCAGCGCTGGGTCGTCAGGGACCGTAAACATTCAGTACTTC
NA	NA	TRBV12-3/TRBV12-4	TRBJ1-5	CASSLGLGEVQPQHF	TGTGCCAGCAGTTTAGGATTGGGGGAGGTTCAGCCCCAGCATTTT
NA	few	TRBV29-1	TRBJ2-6	CSVGDSGANVLTF	TGCAGCGTTGGCGACTCTGGGGCCAACGTCCTGACTTTC
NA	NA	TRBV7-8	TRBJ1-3	CASSLTTGHPGNTIYF	TGTGCCAGCAGCTTAACGACAGGACACCCTGGAAACACCATATATTTT
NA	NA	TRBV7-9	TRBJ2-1	CASSLEGRNEQFF	TGTGCCAGCAGCTTAGAAGGCCGCAATGAGCAGTTCTTC
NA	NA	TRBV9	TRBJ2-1	CASSVVGASYNEQFF	TGTGCCAGCAGCGTAGTCGGTGCGTCCTACAATGAGCAGTTCTTC
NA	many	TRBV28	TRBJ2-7	CASRRGAAASYEQYF	TGTGCCAGCAGGAGGGGGGCGGCCGCTTCCTACGAGCAGTACTTC
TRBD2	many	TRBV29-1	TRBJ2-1	CSVVLAGGSSYNEQFF	TGCAGCGTTGTGCTAGCGGGAGGCTCCTCGTACAATGAGCAGTTCTTC
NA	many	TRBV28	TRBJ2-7	CASSGSLRGGYYQQYF	TGTGCCAGCAGTGGGAGCCTTCGCGGGGGCTACTACCAGCAGTACTTC
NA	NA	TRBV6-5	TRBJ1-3	CASSYGGENTIYF	TGTGCCAGCAGTTACGGTGGGGAAAACACCATATATTTT
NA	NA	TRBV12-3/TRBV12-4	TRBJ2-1	CASSRAPAEQFF	TGTGCCAGCAGTCGAGCCCCAGCGGAGCAGTTCTTC
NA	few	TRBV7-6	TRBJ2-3	CASSPLEARTDTQYF	TGTGCCAGCAGCCCCCTTGAGGCCCGCACAGATACGCAGTATTTT
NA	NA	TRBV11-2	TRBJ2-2	CASSLTYTGELFF	TGTGCCAGCAGCTTAACCTACACCGGGGAGCTGTTTTTT
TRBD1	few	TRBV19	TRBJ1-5	CASSNRQGRNQPQHF	TGTGCCAGTAGCAACCGACAGGGGCGGAATCAGCCCCAGCATTTT
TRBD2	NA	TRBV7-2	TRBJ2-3	CASSSGTSGSTRVDTQYF	TGTGCCAGCAGCTCCGGGACTAGCGGGAGTACAAGGGTGGATACGCAGTATTTT
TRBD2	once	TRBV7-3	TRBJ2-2	CASSPGGSDTGELFF	TGTGCCAGCAGCCCCGGCGGGAGCGACACCGGGGAGCTGTTTTTT
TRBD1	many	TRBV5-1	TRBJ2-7	CASSPGTVQTYEQYF	TGCGCCAGCAGCCCGGGGACAGTGCAAACCTACGAGCAGTACTTC
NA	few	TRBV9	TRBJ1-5	CASSVAGQGVEPQHF	TGTGCCAGCAGCGTAGCAGGTCAGGGAGTGGAGCCCCAGCATTTT
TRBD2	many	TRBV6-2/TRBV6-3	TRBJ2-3	CASSGSGSTDTQYF	TGTGCCAGCAGCGGTAGCGGGAGCACAGATACGCAGTATTTT
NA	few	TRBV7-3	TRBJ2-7	CASSLTRDNVGIAYEQYF	TGTGCCAGCAGCTTAACGAGGGACAACGTAGGGATTGCCTACGAGCAGTACTTC